What follows are 16 T cell receptor beta chains derived from one specimen sequenced in a study of T cell repertoires in ileal Crohn's disease. Time point indicated: neoterminal ileum biopsy at postoperative endoscopy, about 6 months after surgery. Profiled with immunoSEQ multiplex PCR; TCRdb holds only in-frame clones, not every one. The sample has about 13,000 clones; approximately 80% are singletons. Material for sequencing was ileal tissue. Receptor source: an adult with Crohn's disease.

Here the CDR3 reads CASQRTSSQETQYF. The CDR3 nucleotides read TGTGCCAGCCAACGGACTAGCTCCCAAGAGACCCAGTACTTC. V and J are TRBV2 and TRBJ2-5; 8 nucleotides match TRBD2. Trimming at V came to 8 bases and at J to 1 base, leaving 6 bases not matched to a gene. The CDR3 is 14 residues long. The germline CDR1 and CDR2 sequences are SNHLY and FYNNEI.

V usage is TRBV5-1 and J usage is TRBJ1-3; 8 bases match TRBD1. J gave up 7 bases and V 4 bases, and 10 bases lay outside the gene matches. Looked up from germline, CDR1 is SGHRS and CDR2 is YFSETQ. There are 15 residues in the CDR3. The CDR3 coding sequence is TGCGCCAGCAGCCCCGACGGGACAGGACAGAACACCATATATTTT. Translating it yields CASSPDGTGQNTIYF.

The chain recombines TRBV4-2 with TRBJ1-4; no reliable D call. CDR1 is LGHNA and CDR2 is YNFKEQ in the germline V gene. V was trimmed by 0 bases and J by 6 bases, leaving 17 bases between them. The CDR3 spans 17 residues. This CDR3 reads CASSQDFRAGNYEKLFF. In DNA, the CDR3 is TGTGCCAGCAGCCAAGATTTTCGCGCGGGTAATTATGAAAAACTGTTTTTT.

The gene calls are TRBV4-3 and TRBJ1-1, with a tentative D call TRBD1 (6 bases). CDR3 length: 13 amino acids. In germline, CDR1 is LGHNA, CDR2 YSLEER. Deletions cut 3 bases from V and 8 bases from J, with 13 bases between. The CDR3 is CASSQARQAEAFF. For the CDR3, the DNA is TGCGCCAGCAGCCAGGCGCGACAGGCCGAAGCTTTCTTT.

The chain employs TRBV6-5 and TRBJ1-2, with 8 bases that match TRBD1. Germline lookup yields CDR1 MNHEY and CDR2 SVGAGI. The ends lost 8 bases at V and 8 bases at J; junction bases unmatched: 4. The CDR3 runs to 11 residues. The CDR3 protein is CASGQGWGYTF. CDR3 sequence (DNA): TGTGCCAGCGGACAGGGTTGGGGCTACACCTTC.

This chain connects TRBV5-1 to TRBJ2-2; D uncertain. Looked up from germline, CDR1 is SGHRS and CDR2 is YFSETQ. V shed 4 bases and J shed 0 bases, with 4 bases lying between them. CDR3 size: 13 residues. The DNA for the CDR3 is TGCGCCAGCAGCCAATCGAACACCGGGGAGCTGTTTTTT. Protein: CASSQSNTGELFF.

V is TRBV7-2 and J is TRBJ1-4; tentatively, D is TRBD1 (5 bases). Trimming stripped 8 bases from V and 4 bases from J, with 14 bases between. The CDR3 contains 14 residues. Germline CDR1 reads SGHTA; CDR2 reads FQGNSA. The CDR3 here is CASSPRAFNEKLFF. CDR3 DNA: TGTGCCAGCTCCCCCAGGGCGTTTAATGAAAAACTGTTTTTT.

CDR3 nucleotide sequence: TGTGCCAGTAGTGTAGGGGACATGTACGAGCAGTACTTC. This sequence encodes CASSVGDMYEQYF. The chain links TRBV19 to TRBJ2-7, with D possibly TRBD1 on 6 matching bases. Germline lookup yields CDR1 LNHDA and CDR2 SQIVND (reference sequence). The V end was cut by 5 bases, the J end by 4 bases, with 12 bases between. This CDR3 comprises 13 residues.

The rearrangement links TRBV29-1 to TRBJ2-7, with 10 bases identical to TRBD2. Looked up from germline, CDR1 is SQVTM and CDR2 is ANQGSEA. CDR3 length: 13 residues. The ends lost 7 bases at V and 3 bases at J; junction bases unmatched: 6. The CDR3 loop is CSARGTSDYEQYF. CDR3 in DNA: TGCAGCGCCCGAGGGACTAGCGACTACGAGCAGTACTTC.

The genes are TRBV29-1 and TRBJ2-7; maybe TRBD1 (5 bases). Germline V lookup: CDR1 SQVTM, CDR2 ANQGSEA. The CDR3 totals 16 residues. V gave up 1 base and J gave up 1 base, with 17 bases separating them. CDR3 sequence reads: CSVEGLLDRLSYEQYF. Written as DNA, the CDR3 is TGCAGCGTTGAAGGGCTTCTTGACAGATTATCCTACGAGCAGTACTTC.

This rearrangement joins TRBV28 to TRBJ1-2; a possible D gene is TRBD1 (5 bases). Germline V CDR1 and CDR2: MDHEN, SYDVKM. This CDR3 comprises 15 residues. V lost 5 bases to trimming and J lost 2 bases, with 15 bases between them. For the CDR3, the DNA is TGTGCCAGCAGTCCACGGACACTCCTAAACTATGGCTACACCTTC. This translates into CASSPRTLLNYGYTF.

This chain uses TRBV2 with TRBJ2-7, with 8 bases that match TRBD2. V lost 2 bases, J lost 2 bases, and 2 bases stayed unmatched. The germline gives CDR1 SNHLY, CDR2 FYNNEI. The CDR3 is made up of 14 amino acids. The CDR3 region is CASSEQRGPYEQYF. DNA for the CDR3: TGTGCCAGCAGTGAACAGCGGGGGCCCTACGAGCAGTACTTC.

As to this clone: At one end, the junction sequence differs from germline, possibly due to a read error. The chain is built from TRBV10-3 and TRBJ1-2; 8 bases agree with TRBD1. The CDR3 sequence is 15 residues long. CDR1 and CDR2 from the germline V gene are ENHRY and SYGVKD. CDR3 in amino acids: CAISDPGQAKDGCTF. In DNA form, the CDR3 reads TGTGCCATCAGTGATCCGGGACAGGCGAAGGATGGCTGCACCTTC.

V is TRBV9 and J is TRBJ2-1; 11 positions agree with TRBD2. The CDR3 consists of 16 residues. The V and J ends lost 4 bases and 5 bases, in that order; junction bases with no gene match: 8. CDR1 is SGDLS, CDR2 YYNGEE, per germline. The CDR3 DNA sequence: TGTGCCAGCAGCCCCCGACTAGCGGGAACCCACAATGAGCAGTTCTTC. Translated: CASSPRLAGTHNEQFF.

V and J are TRBV7-2 and TRBJ2-7, with D perhaps matching TRBD1 (5 bases). CDR1 and CDR2 (germline): SGHTA, FQGNSA. V gave up 1 base and J gave up 3 bases, with 10 bases separating them. The CDR3 extends over 14 amino acids. CDR3 region: CASSLVFRDYEQYF. In DNA form, the CDR3 reads TGTGCCAGCAGCTTAGTTTTCAGGGACTACGAGCAGTACTTC.

This sequence joins TRBV28 and TRBJ1-1; 8 bases fit TRBD1. The V segment lost 6 bases and the J segment 1 base; nucleotides outside the gene matches: 7. CDR3 length: 15 amino acids. Germline V gives CDR1 MDHEN, CDR2 SYDVKM. CDR3 in DNA: TGTGCCAGCAGCGACTTAGGACAGGGGAACACTGAAGCTTTCTTT. This translates into CASSDLGQGNTEAFF.